This T cell receptor beta chain was captured by sequencing in a study of T-cell memory formation after mild COVID-19. The overall study: TCR clusters mostly belonged to single donors. Study-level findings and limits: Day 15 to 85 contractors were CD4/CD8 balanced; later expanders leaned CD4+. Mostly located in CM and EM were contracting CD4+ clones, with contracting CD8+ clones located in EMRA.

5'RACE with constant-segment primers built TCRalpha and TCRbeta cDNA libraries with UMIs. Via MiXCR, TCRdb re-called the 5' RACE reads, giving one row per CDR3 protein. Here the sample spans 110,000 to 150,000 distinct CDR3 sequences, 13% to 15% being singletons. This clonotype has just a few counts. Its antigen remains unknown. V trimming: 9 bases; J trimming: 4 bases; junction bases outside the gene matches: 3. Germline assignment: CDR1 MNHEY and CDR2 SVGAGI. The CDR3 is made up of 13 amino acids. The chain combines TRBV6-5 with TRBJ2-1; 10 bases align to TRBD2. This TCR was sampled from an adult woman who had mild COVID-19 (a few samples of this study predate the infection). Cell type and time point are not known. The sequenced sample was PBMCs or a T cell subset sorted from them (not recorded which). In DNA form, the CDR3 reads TGTGCCAGTCAAGCGGGAGGGTACAATGAGCAGTTCTTC. It codes for CASQAGGYNEQFF.